A selection of T cell receptor beta chains follows, all from one sample in a study of shared clonotypes between healthy human individuals. TCRdb's copy holds only in-frame clones and misses some; the assay was immunoSEQ multiplex PCR. The sample has roughly 2.4 million clones, roughly 95% seen once. The sample consisted of naive CD4+ T cells sorted from blood. The receptors were sampled from a man aged 18 to 35 in good health. Both conserved end residues are part of each CDR3. Fields, in order: J gene, V gene, clone size, D gene, CDR3 protein, CDR3 DNA. D genes are given only for firm matches. Size is omitted from some rows. Given values are once, few, many or a class for expanded clones.

j_call: TRBJ1-2; v_call: TRBV9; clone_size: -; d_call: -; cdr3_aa: CASSALEYGYTF; cdr3_nt: TGTGCCAGCAGCGCCCTAGAGTATGGCTACACCTTC
j_call: TRBJ1-2; v_call: TRBV7-8; clone_size: -; d_call: -; cdr3_aa: CASSLVSDPYYGYTF; cdr3_nt: TGTGCCAGCAGCTTAGTCTCAGACCCGTACTATGGCTACACCTTC
j_call: TRBJ1-5; v_call: TRBV5-1; clone_size: -; d_call: -; cdr3_aa: CASSGRVNQPQHF; cdr3_nt: TGCGCCAGCAGCGGCAGGGTCAATCAGCCCCAGCATTTT
j_call: TRBJ1-6; v_call: TRBV19; clone_size: -; d_call: -; cdr3_aa: CASSPYNSPLHF; cdr3_nt: TGTGCCAGTAGTCCGTATAATTCACCCCTCCACTTT
j_call: TRBJ1-1; v_call: TRBV11-1; clone_size: -; d_call: -; cdr3_aa: CASRSGHRGTEAFF; cdr3_nt: TGTGCCAGCAGATCGGGACACCGGGGAACTGAAGCTTTCTTT
j_call: TRBJ1-2; v_call: TRBV4-1; clone_size: -; d_call: TRBD1; cdr3_aa: CASSPSQTGGYYGYTF; cdr3_nt: TGCGCCAGCAGCCCGTCCCAAACAGGGGGCTACTATGGCTACACCTTC
j_call: TRBJ2-5; v_call: TRBV6-1; clone_size: -; d_call: -; cdr3_aa: CASSYKETQYF; cdr3_nt: TGTGCCAGCAGTTATAAAGAGACCCAGTACTTC
j_call: TRBJ2-2; v_call: TRBV5-1; clone_size: -; d_call: TRBD1; cdr3_aa: CASSSGTANTGELFF; cdr3_nt: TGCGCCAGCAGCTCAGGGACAGCGAACACCGGGGAGCTGTTTTTT
j_call: TRBJ2-7; v_call: TRBV5-1; clone_size: -; d_call: TRBD1; cdr3_aa: CASSLPGTGVNEQYF; cdr3_nt: TGCGCCAGCAGCTTGCCCGGGACAGGGGTAAACGAGCAGTACTTC
j_call: TRBJ2-3; v_call: TRBV7-9; clone_size: -; d_call: -; cdr3_aa: CASSFRQNTDTQYF; cdr3_nt: TGTGCCAGCAGCTTCCGACAGAATACAGATACGCAGTATTTT
j_call: TRBJ1-2; v_call: TRBV10-3; clone_size: -; d_call: -; cdr3_aa: CAITVGQGSYGYTF; cdr3_nt: TGTGCCATCACAGTGGGTCAGGGAAGCTATGGCTACACCTTC
j_call: TRBJ1-1; v_call: TRBV7-9; clone_size: once; d_call: -; cdr3_aa: CASSRVTEAFF; cdr3_nt: TGTGCCAGCAGCCGCGTAACTGAAGCTTTCTTT
j_call: TRBJ2-5; v_call: TRBV5-1; clone_size: once; d_call: -; cdr3_aa: CASSLEAANGGTQYF; cdr3_nt: TGCGCCAGCAGCTTGGAGGCAGCGAATGGTGGGACCCAGTACTTC
j_call: TRBJ2-2; v_call: TRBV7-2; clone_size: -; d_call: -; cdr3_aa: CASSLGSGVVGELFF; cdr3_nt: TGTGCCAGCAGCTTAGGGTCAGGGGTTGTCGGGGAGCTGTTTTTT
j_call: TRBJ1-5; v_call: TRBV5-1; clone_size: -; d_call: TRBD1; cdr3_aa: CASPLVTGHQPQHF; cdr3_nt: TGCGCCAGCCCCTTAGTGACAGGGCATCAGCCCCAGCATTTT
j_call: TRBJ1-5; v_call: TRBV6-6; clone_size: -; d_call: -; cdr3_aa: CASSYQEGPVGQPQHF; cdr3_nt: TGTGCCAGCAGTTACCAGGAGGGGCCGGTGGGGCAGCCCCAGCATTTT
j_call: TRBJ2-1; v_call: TRBV7-6; clone_size: -; d_call: -; cdr3_aa: CASSLGGGLREQFF; cdr3_nt: TGTGCCAGCAGCTTAGGTGGGGGTCTGCGGGAGCAGTTCTTC
j_call: TRBJ1-1; v_call: TRBV5-4; clone_size: -; d_call: -; cdr3_aa: CASSLAGAGRTEAFF; cdr3_nt: TGTGCCAGCAGCTTGGCGGGGGCGGGAAGAACTGAAGCTTTCTTT
j_call: TRBJ2-7; v_call: TRBV7-2; clone_size: -; d_call: -; cdr3_aa: CASSLAPALYEQYF; cdr3_nt: TGTGCCAGCAGCTTAGCGCCAGCTCTGTACGAGCAGTACTTC
j_call: TRBJ2-7; v_call: TRBV5-1; clone_size: -; d_call: TRBD1; cdr3_aa: CASSSKGQGYEQYF; cdr3_nt: TGCGCCAGCAGCTCGAAGGGACAGGGCTACGAGCAGTACTTC
j_call: TRBJ2-7; v_call: TRBV6-6; clone_size: -; d_call: TRBD1; cdr3_aa: CASRISDRSYEQYF; cdr3_nt: TGTGCCAGCAGAATCTCGGACAGGAGCTACGAGCAGTACTTC
j_call: TRBJ2-3; v_call: TRBV5-1; clone_size: -; d_call: TRBD1; cdr3_aa: CASVGQGASDTQYF; cdr3_nt: TGCGCCAGCGTCGGACAGGGGGCATCAGATACGCAGTATTTT
j_call: TRBJ2-2; v_call: TRBV7-2; clone_size: once; d_call: -; cdr3_aa: CASSQPGPTNTGELFF; cdr3_nt: TGTGCCAGCAGCCAACCGGGACCCACTAACACCGGGGAGCTGTTTTTT
j_call: TRBJ2-1; v_call: TRBV5-1; clone_size: once; d_call: TRBD2; cdr3_aa: CASSFGVAGYNEQFF; cdr3_nt: TGCGCCAGCAGCTTTGGGGTAGCGGGTTACAATGAGCAGTTCTTC
j_call: TRBJ2-5; v_call: TRBV6-5; clone_size: -; d_call: -; cdr3_aa: CASSRGGETQYF; cdr3_nt: TGTGCCAGCAGTAGGGGGGGCGAGACCCAGTACTTC
j_call: TRBJ1-4; v_call: TRBV7-6; clone_size: -; d_call: -; cdr3_aa: CASSLGRKNEKLFF; cdr3_nt: TGTGCCAGCAGCCTGGGACGGAAGAATGAAAAACTGTTTTTT
j_call: TRBJ2-2; v_call: TRBV4-1; clone_size: -; d_call: TRBD1; cdr3_aa: CASSQGQGNTGELFF; cdr3_nt: TGCGCCAGCAGCCAGGGACAGGGGAACACCGGGGAGCTGTTTTTT
j_call: TRBJ1-6; v_call: TRBV11-1; clone_size: -; d_call: -; cdr3_aa: CASSPHTGNSPLHF; cdr3_nt: TGTGCCAGCAGCCCCCACACAGGTAATTCACCCCTCCACTTT
j_call: TRBJ1-1; v_call: TRBV5-6; clone_size: -; d_call: -; cdr3_aa: CASSRSEGYNTEAFF; cdr3_nt: TGTGCCAGCAGCCGGAGTGAGGGGTATAACACTGAAGCTTTCTTT
j_call: TRBJ2-3; v_call: TRBV18; clone_size: -; d_call: TRBD2; cdr3_aa: CASSRELAGLKGDTQYF; cdr3_nt: TGTGCCAGCTCACGAGAGCTAGCGGGACTCAAGGGAGATACGCAGTATTTT
j_call: TRBJ1-4; v_call: TRBV6-1; clone_size: -; d_call: TRBD1; cdr3_aa: CASRGQGGEKLFF; cdr3_nt: TGTGCCAGCAGGGGACAGGGAGGGGAAAAACTGTTTTTT
j_call: TRBJ1-6; v_call: TRBV5-4; clone_size: -; d_call: -; cdr3_aa: CASGTATGSPLHF; cdr3_nt: TGTGCCAGCGGGACGGCAACAGGTTCACCCCTCCACTTT
j_call: TRBJ2-7; v_call: TRBV27; clone_size: -; d_call: -; cdr3_aa: CASSTDGTGYEQYF; cdr3_nt: TGTGCCAGCAGTACCGACGGGACGGGCTACGAGCAGTACTTC
j_call: TRBJ2-3; v_call: TRBV10-3; clone_size: -; d_call: TRBD2; cdr3_aa: CAISEATSGSGDTQYF; cdr3_nt: TGTGCCATCAGTGAGGCCACTAGCGGGAGTGGAGATACGCAGTATTTT
j_call: TRBJ1-4; v_call: TRBV5-1; clone_size: -; d_call: TRBD1; cdr3_aa: CASSSSGQNEKLFF; cdr3_nt: TGCGCCAGCAGCTCGTCGGGACAGAATGAAAAACTGTTTTTT
j_call: TRBJ2-1; v_call: TRBV5-1; clone_size: once; d_call: TRBD2; cdr3_aa: CASSPQRGGLYEQFF; cdr3_nt: TGCGCCAGCAGCCCCCAGCGGGGGGGCCTCTATGAGCAGTTCTTC
j_call: TRBJ2-1; v_call: TRBV9; clone_size: -; d_call: -; cdr3_aa: CASSVMVGGPYNEQFF; cdr3_nt: TGTGCCAGCAGCGTCATGGTGGGGGGTCCCTACAATGAGCAGTTCTTC
j_call: TRBJ1-1; v_call: TRBV6-1; clone_size: -; d_call: -; cdr3_aa: CASSGWITNTEAFF; cdr3_nt: TGTGCCAGCAGTGGTTGGATCACGAACACTGAAGCTTTCTTT